Only a few counts were recorded for the clone carrying this T cell receptor (beta chain). Extraction of total RNA produced a minimum of 6 micrograms from each sample. Through a sample-barcoded 5' primer and a J-beta primer mix, a second PCR was run for roughly 6 to 12 cycles. TCRdb recomputed calls from the 5' RACE reads with MiXCR, one row per CDR3 protein. The data show around 750,000 distinct CDR3 sequences, 40% to 65% seen once. The sample belongs to a study of blood T cells in healthy people across ages. The CDR3 sequence is 15 residues long. V trimming: 2 bases; J trimming: 4 bases; junction bases outside the gene matches: 8. Germline V CDR1 and CDR2: SGHRS, YFSETQ.

The genes are TRBV5-1 and TRBJ2-5, with 7 bases identical to TRBD2. The TCR was taken from a man older than 75 in good health. The sequencing input was blood. In nucleotides, the CDR3 is TGCGCCAGCAGCTTCCGCCCGGGCGGGAGAGAGACCCAGTACTTC. Translated, it gives CASSFRPGGRETQYF. The entire variable domain, with the rest obtained from reference TRBV5-1 and TRBJ2-5, is as follows: KAGVTQTPRYLIKTRGQQVTLSCSPISGHRSVSWYQQTPGQGLQFLFEYFSETQRNKGNFPGRFSGRQFSNSRSEMNVSTLELGDSALYLCASSFRPGGRETQYFGPGTRLLVL.